Presented here are 13 T cell receptor beta chains from one specimen sequenced in a study of T-cell reconstitution after alpha-beta-depleted transplantation in children. A TCRbeta library incorporating unique molecular identifiers was prepared. TCRdb re-analysed the PCR reads in MiXCR, keeping a single row per CDR3 protein. This sample yields about 260,000 distinct CDR3 sequences, of which approximately 8% are seen a single time; 5% to 8% belongs to the top ten. This material consisted of PBMCs, mostly from graft donor cells, taken 180 days after TCRalphabeta/CD19-depleted stem cell transplant. These receptors were obtained from a male patient under 18 who had a stem cell transplant for acute lymphoblastic leukemia, so the T cells may come from the graft donor.

This clonotype was picked up many times. The chain carries TRBV10-2 and TRBJ1-2, with D possibly being TRBD1 (6 bases). Per germline, CDR1 WSHSY and CDR2 SAAADI. V was trimmed by 7 bases and J by 5 bases, leaving 14 bases between them. This CDR3 spans 13 amino acids. The CDR3 loop is CASTPSTGYGYTF. The CDR3 DNA sequence: TGCGCCAGCACCCCGTCGACAGGTTATGGCTACACCTTC.

This clonotype was counted at least ten times. V usage is TRBV7-8 and J usage is TRBJ1-2, with 8 bases matching TRBD1. Germline values: CDR1 SGHVS, CDR2 FQNEAQ. The V segment lost 4 bases and the J segment 8 bases; nucleotides outside the gene matches: 15. The CDR3 contains 16 residues. The CDR3 loop is CASSSSSRTGSSGYTF. In nucleotides, the CDR3 is TGTGCCAGCAGCTCCTCCAGCCGGACAGGGAGCTCGGGCTACACCTTC.

CDR3 nucleotides: TGTGCCAGGGGCCCCCGGCTCTCGCGGGGGGGCCAGGATACGCAGTATTTT. This gives the protein CARGPRLSRGGQDTQYF. This chain connects TRBV5-2 to TRBJ2-3; the D call TRBD2 from the table was never checked on the DNA. TRBV5-2 is recorded as a pseudogene. The CDR3 is 17 residues long.

In this sample, this clonotype turned up many times. This chain links TRBV19 with TRBJ2-2; D remains ambiguous. The CDR3 runs 17 residues. The ends were cut back, 5 bases at V and 6 bases at J, with 22 bases in the middle. Looked up from germline, CDR1 is LNHDA and CDR2 is SQIVND (reference sequence). CDR3 sequence reads: CASSVIKGRKIAGELFF. CDR3 coding DNA: TGTGCCAGTAGTGTTATTAAGGGTAGGAAGATCGCCGGGGAGCTGTTTTTT.

This clonotype was detected many times. This chain links TRBV9 with TRBJ2-1; possibly TRBD2 for D (6 bases). The CDR3 totals 16 residues. Germline lookup yields CDR1 SGDLS and CDR2 YYNGEE. The germline V and J ends were trimmed by 0 bases and 5 bases, with 15 bases remaining between them. The CDR3 region is CASSVDLATFHNEQFF. CDR3 nucleotides: TGTGCCAGCAGCGTAGACCTAGCGACTTTTCACAATGAGCAGTTCTTC.

The sample holds many counts of this clonotype. This chain links TRBV7-7 with TRBJ2-3; 7 bases are a match to TRBD1. Unmatched junction bases numbered 10, after V lost 5 bases and J lost 2 bases. This CDR3 is 16 amino acids long. From germline, CDR1 is SSHAT and CDR2 FNYEAQ (reference sequence). CDR3 DNA: TGTGCCAGCAGCCTTGACAGGGCAGGGTCCACAGATACGCAGTATTTT. Amino acid sequence: CASSLDRAGSTDTQYF.

The chain has TRBV20-1 and TRBJ2-5; unclear D gene. From germline, CDR1 is DFQATT and CDR2 SNEGSKA (reference sequence). This CDR3 has 13 amino acids. Trimming stripped 6 bases from V and 5 bases from J, with 16 bases between. CDR3 bases: TGCAGTGCCCAAAATACCGGGTCGGAGACCCAGTACTTC. It specifies CSAQNTGSETQYF.

The V gene is TRBV20-1, the J gene TRBJ2-7; D remains ambiguous. The V gene lost 5 bases and the J gene lost 2 bases, with 10 bases spanning the gap. Germline V gene data show CDR1 as DFQATT and CDR2 as SNEGSKA (reference sequence). CDR3 size: 12 residues. CDR3 nucleotide sequence: TGCAGTGCTTCTCGCGCCCCCTACGAGCAGTACTTC. Protein: CSASRAPYEQYF.

Comment on this clonotype: Since a much larger clone is just one base distant, this may be a read error. Likely a read error: the CDR3 ends without its conserved phenylalanine or tryptophan. The rearrangement links TRBV2 to TRBJ1-1, with 7 bases identical to TRBD1. Unmatched junction bases numbered 8, after V lost 5 bases and J lost 5 bases. Germline V gives CDR1 SNHLY, CDR2 FYNNEI. The CDR3 contains 14 residues. CDR3 sequence reads: CASSPPGGFTEAFY. In nucleotides, the CDR3 is TGTGCCAGCAGTCCTCCAGGGGGATTTACTGAAGCTTTCTAT.

The J gene is TRBJ2-1, the V gene TRBV11-3; D may be TRBD2 (6 bases). This CDR3 has 13 residues. The germline CDR1 and CDR2 sequences are SGHNT and YENEEA. The germline V and J ends were trimmed by 1 base and 15 bases, with 16 bases remaining between them. The DNA of the CDR3 is TGTGCCAGCAGCTTAGTCTTGGGCGGGGATCGGTTCTTC. Translation gives CASSLVLGGDRFF.

This clonotype has at least ten counts. The V gene is TRBV9, the J gene TRBJ2-5, with TRBD1 as a possible D gene (6 bases). The germline V gene encodes CDR1 SGDLS and CDR2 YYNGEE. The V end was cut by 0 bases, the J end by 5 bases, with 11 bases between. This CDR3 comprises 14 residues. This CDR3 is CASSVEGERETQYF. CDR3 nucleotide sequence: TGTGCCAGCAGCGTAGAGGGGGAACGGGAGACCCAGTACTTC.

This clonotype has ten or more counts. The chain uses TRBV12-5 and TRBJ1-2; TRBD1 matches at 8 bases. Germline assignment: CDR1 LGHNT and CDR2 FRNRAP. The V and J ends lost 4 bases and 6 bases, in that order; junction bases with no gene match: 13. The CDR3 has 16 residues. CDR3 amino acids: CASGSLGGRGLNGYTF. The CDR3 DNA is TGTGCTAGTGGTTCCCTAGGCGGCAGGGGGCTCAATGGCTACACCTTC.

This clonotype has at least ten counts. This chain links TRBV6-5 with TRBJ2-1; 8 bases line up with TRBD2. The germline V gene has CDR1 MNHEY and CDR2 SVGAGI. The CDR3 sequence is 16 residues long. The V segment lost 5 bases and the J segment 9 bases; nucleotides outside the gene matches: 15. CDR3 nucleotides: TGTGCCAGCAGTCCCGGACTAGCCCAGAAAGGGATTGAGCAGTTCTTC. Translation: CASSPGLAQKGIEQFF.